These 20 T cell receptor beta chains came from one sample sequenced in a study of identical twins. TCRdb reanalysed the 5' RACE reads using MiXCR and keeps one entry per CDR3 protein. The repertoire holds fewer than 550,000 distinct CDR3 sequences, with 12% to 15% as singletons. The same data also went into a second study, on yellow fever vaccine responses in identical twins.

What was sequenced was CD4+ T cells sorted from blood. These receptors came from a woman under 30 in good health.

This clonotype was seen many times. V gene TRBV2 combines with J gene TRBJ2-2, with no clear D. With 6 bases removed from V and 7 bases from J, the gap between germline ends came to 6 bases. In germline, CDR1 is SNHLY, CDR2 FYNNEI. The CDR3 is made up of 11 amino acids. The CDR3: CASRGSGELFF. CDR3 DNA: TGTGCCAGCAGGGGCAGCGGGGAGCTGTTTTTT.

The V gene is TRBV24-1, the J gene TRBJ2-7, with D tentatively TRBD1 or TRBD2 (5 bases each). CDR3 size: 16 residues. In germline, CDR1 is KGHDR, CDR2 SFDVKD. Trimming pared 4 bases from V and 2 bases from J, leaving 17 bases between. The CDR3 region has the DNA TGTGCCACCAGTGAGGGATGCAGGGACCTGACCTACGAGCAGTACGTC. Translated, it gives CATSEGCRDLTYEQYV.

The genes are TRBV11-2 and TRBJ2-1; 9 nucleotides match TRBD2. The ends lost 6 bases at V and 2 bases at J; junction bases unmatched: 5. The germline V gene has CDR1 SGHAT and CDR2 FQNNGV. The CDR3 has 15 amino acids. CDR3 coding DNA: TGTGCCAGCAGAGTAGCGGGAGCCGCCTACAATGAGCAGTTCTTC. It is translated as CASRVAGAAYNEQFF.

This chain joins TRBV19 and TRBJ2-5; 8 bases are shared with TRBD2. V lost 5 bases and J lost 5; bases outside the gene matches: 10. This CDR3 contains 15 residues. Per the germline V gene, CDR1 is LNHDA and CDR2 is SQIVND (reference sequence). This chain's CDR3 is CASSEWGTRAETQYF. The CDR3 coding sequence is TGTGCCAGTAGTGAGTGGGGGACTAGGGCGGAGACCCAGTACTTC.

The chain carries TRBV2 and TRBJ2-7; 11 positions agree with TRBD2. The germline V gene encodes CDR1 SNHLY and CDR2 FYNNEI. The CDR3 is 19 amino acids. The CDR3, as DNA: TGTGCCAGAAGTGAACGGGTCCCGGGACTAGCGGTCCTCTCCTACGAGCAGTACGTC. Amino acid sequence: CARSERVPGLAVLSYEQYV.

The chain uses TRBV27 and TRBJ2-5; D is tentatively TRBD1 or TRBD2 (7 bases each). Looked up from germline, CDR1 is MNHEY and CDR2 is SMNVEV (reference sequence). The germline V and J ends were trimmed by 5 bases and 6 bases, with 22 bases remaining between them. This CDR3 is 16 amino acids long. The CDR3 sequence: CASSNRDYNRGQTQYF. The CDR3 DNA reads as TGTGCCAGCAGTAACCGGGACTACAATAGGGGGCAGACCCAGTACTTC.

The sample holds a few counts of this clonotype. The chain carries TRBV5-6 and TRBJ2-1; 7 nucleotides agree with TRBD1. There are 14 residues in the CDR3. CDR1 and CDR2 (germline): SGHDT, YYEEEE. V trimming: 2 bases; J trimming: 6 bases; junction bases outside the gene matches: 5. This chain's CDR3 is CASSFQGVSNEQFF. In DNA, the CDR3 is TGTGCCAGCAGCTTCCAGGGGGTATCCAATGAGCAGTTCTTC.

This clonotype showed up just a few times. The V call is TRBV28, the J call TRBJ2-5; the D is unclear. Germline V gives CDR1 MDHEN, CDR2 SYDVKM. V gave up 6 bases and J gave up 4 bases, with 12 bases separating them. This CDR3 region has 13 residues. CDR3: CASSFRVTETQYF. CDR3 bases: TGTGCCAGCAGCTTCCGGGTCACAGAGACCCAGTACTTC.

This clonotype was counted only a few times. The CDR3 nucleotides are TGCGCCAGCAGCCAAGAAGGGGCAGGGAAGTATGGCTACACCTTC. Protein sequence: CASSQEGAGKYGYTF. V usage is TRBV4-1 and J usage is TRBJ1-2, with a weak D call TRBD1 (5 bases). Trimming took off 0 bases at V and 5 bases at J, with 13 bases between the two ends. CDR1 and CDR2 from the germline V gene are MGHRA and YSYEKL. This CDR3 is built from 15 residues.

This clonotype was counted at least ten times. The chain carries TRBV10-2 and TRBJ2-3, with D perhaps TRBD2 (5 bases). Germline CDR1 is WSHSY and CDR2 is SAAADI. The CDR3 consists of 15 residues. Trimming removed 8 bases from V and 0 bases from J, with 15 bases in between. The CDR3, as DNA: TGCGCCAGCGGCCCCGGGATCCAGAGCACAGATACGCAGTATTTT. It codes for CASGPGIQSTDTQYF.

The V call is TRBV6-1, the J call TRBJ2-2; 9 bases agree with TRBD1. Germline trimming cut 6 bases from V and 4 bases from J; bases unmatched to any gene: 6. Germline V gene data show CDR1 as MNHNS and CDR2 as SASEGT. This CDR3 region has 15 residues. CDR3 sequence (DNA): TGTGCCAGCAGAACAGGGGGCACGAGCACCGGGGAGCTGTTTTTT. Translation gives CASRTGGTSTGELFF.

This clonotype was recorded a few times. The J gene is TRBJ2-3, the V gene TRBV5-1; 7 bases align to TRBD1. CDR3 length: 15 residues. V dropped 7 bases and J dropped 4; count of bases not matched to a gene: 12. Germline lookup yields CDR1 SGHRS and CDR2 YFSETQ. The CDR3 loop reads CASQGTVTGADTQYF. The CDR3 DNA follows: TGCGCCAGCCAGGGGACAGTAACCGGGGCAGATACGCAGTATTTT.

The sample holds many counts of this clonotype. The chain employs TRBV4-1 and TRBJ2-3; TRBD1 matches at 10 bases. The V segment lost 4 bases and the J segment 4 bases; nucleotides outside the gene matches: 14. The CDR3 spans 18 residues. CDR1 and CDR2 (germline): MGHRA, YSYEKL. The CDR3 loop is CASSRLVDRQGASDTQYF. The CDR3 region has the DNA TGCGCCAGCAGCCGGCTAGTAGACCGACAGGGGGCATCAGATACGCAGTATTTT.

The chain joins TRBV20-1 to TRBJ2-3, with 9 bases fitting TRBD1. J was trimmed by 7 bases and V by 4 bases; bases with no gene match: 12. Germline-derived CDR1 and CDR2 are DFQATT and SNEGSKA (reference sequence). This CDR3 is 15 amino acids long. The CDR3 is CSAIPTGTGINTQYF. Here the CDR3 DNA reads TGCAGTGCTATTCCCACCGGGACAGGGATTAATACGCAGTATTTT.

The table lists this clonotype with a count of one. The V call is TRBV10-3, the J call TRBJ2-7; D is unclear. The CDR3 spans 13 residues. The V end was cut by 2 bases, the J end by 5 bases, with 10 bases between. The V gene's germline CDR1 is ENHRY and CDR2 SYGVKD. CDR3 residues: CAISERAGDEQYF. The CDR3 region has the DNA TGTGCCATCAGTGAGAGGGCAGGCGACGAGCAGTACTTC.

Ten or more counts support this clonotype. This rearrangement joins TRBV28 to TRBJ1-1; possible D gene TRBD1, 5 bases. Germline loops: CDR1 MDHEN, CDR2 SYDVKM. CDR3 size: 14 residues. The germline V and J ends were trimmed by 3 bases and 5 bases, with 13 bases remaining between them. CDR3 DNA: TGTGCCAGCAGTTTTGGAGGGGCTGGGACTGAAGCTTTCTTT. As protein: CASSFGGAGTEAFF. Full variable domain (missing parts from reference TRBV28 and TRBJ1-1): DVKVTQSSRYLVKRTGEKVFLECVQDMDHENMFWYRQDPGLGLRLIYFSYDVKMKEKGDIPEGYSVSREKKERFSLILESASTNQTSMYLCASSFGGAGTEAFFGQGTRLTVV.

The chain couples TRBV20-1 to TRBJ1-1; D is undetermined. The V gene's germline CDR1 is DFQATT and CDR2 SNEGSKA (reference sequence). V gave up 2 bases and J gave up 6 bases, with 13 bases separating them. The CDR3 has 13 amino acids. CDR3 bases: TGCAGTGCTAGAAAAAACCCAATCGCTGAAGCTTTCTTT. Translated: CSARKNPIAEAFF.

This chain joins TRBV12-3 or TRBV12-4 and TRBJ1-1; tentative D call: TRBD1 (6 bases). Trimming shortened V by 8 bases and J by 1 base, and 20 bases separated the two germline ends. The CDR3 extends over 16 amino acids. The CDR3: CASVPDPGHQNTEAFF. Here the CDR3 DNA reads TGTGCCAGCGTCCCGGATCCGGGACACCAGAACACTGAAGCTTTCTTT.

The V call is TRBV12-3 or TRBV12-4, the J call TRBJ2-1; D perhaps matches TRBD2 (5 bases). The length of the CDR3 is 15 residues. With 8 bases removed from V and 8 bases from J, the gap between germline ends came to 22 bases. CDR3 nucleotides: TGTGCCAGCGCCCTGGGGAGCCGGGATATGGATGAGCAGTTCTTC. Translation gives CASALGSRDMDEQFF.

The rearrangement uses TRBV10-3 and TRBJ1-6, with 8 positions matching TRBD1. Unmatched junction bases numbered 17, after V lost 5 bases and J lost 11 bases. The CDR3 is 17 residues long. Germline V gene data show CDR1 as ENHRY and CDR2 as SYGVKD. The CDR3 loop is CAISTGTGNNAQPPLHF. In nucleotides, the CDR3 is TGTGCCATCAGTACCGGGACAGGCAACAACGCACAGCCACCCCTCCACTTT.